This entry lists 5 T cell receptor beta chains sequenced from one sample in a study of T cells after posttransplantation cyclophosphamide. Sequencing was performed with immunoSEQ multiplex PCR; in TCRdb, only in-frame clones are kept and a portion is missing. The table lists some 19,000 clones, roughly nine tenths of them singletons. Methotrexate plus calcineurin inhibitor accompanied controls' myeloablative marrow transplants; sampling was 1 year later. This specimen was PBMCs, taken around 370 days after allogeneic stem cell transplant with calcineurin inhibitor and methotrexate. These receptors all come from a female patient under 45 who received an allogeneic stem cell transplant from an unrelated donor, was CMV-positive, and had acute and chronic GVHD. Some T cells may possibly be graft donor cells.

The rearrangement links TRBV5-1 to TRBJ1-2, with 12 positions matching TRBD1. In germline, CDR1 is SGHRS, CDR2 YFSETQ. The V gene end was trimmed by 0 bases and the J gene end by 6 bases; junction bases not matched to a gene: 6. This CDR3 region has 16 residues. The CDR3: CASSLGPGQGANGYTF. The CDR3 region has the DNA TGCGCCAGCAGCTTGGGTCCGGGACAGGGGGCGAATGGCTACACCTTC.

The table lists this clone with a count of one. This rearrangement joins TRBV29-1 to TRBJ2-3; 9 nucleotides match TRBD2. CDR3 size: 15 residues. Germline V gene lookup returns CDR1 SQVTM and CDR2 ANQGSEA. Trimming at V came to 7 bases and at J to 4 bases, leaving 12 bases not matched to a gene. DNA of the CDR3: TGCAGCGCCAGAAAGGCGGGAGGGCTGGCAGATACGCAGTATTTT. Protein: CSARKAGGLADTQYF.

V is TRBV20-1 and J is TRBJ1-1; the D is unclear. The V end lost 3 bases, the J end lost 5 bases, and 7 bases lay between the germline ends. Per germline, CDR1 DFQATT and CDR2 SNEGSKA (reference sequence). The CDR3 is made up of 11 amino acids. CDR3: CSASSGTEAFF. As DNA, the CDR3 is TGCAGTGCTAGTAGCGGTACTGAAGCTTTCTTT.

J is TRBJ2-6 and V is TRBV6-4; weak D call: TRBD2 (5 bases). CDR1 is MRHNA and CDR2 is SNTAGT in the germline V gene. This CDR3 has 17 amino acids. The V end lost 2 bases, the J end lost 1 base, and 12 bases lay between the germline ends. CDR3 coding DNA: TGTGCCAGCAGTGACCGGGGTTTAGGGTCTGGGGCCAACGTCCTGACTTTC. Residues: CASSDRGLGSGANVLTF.

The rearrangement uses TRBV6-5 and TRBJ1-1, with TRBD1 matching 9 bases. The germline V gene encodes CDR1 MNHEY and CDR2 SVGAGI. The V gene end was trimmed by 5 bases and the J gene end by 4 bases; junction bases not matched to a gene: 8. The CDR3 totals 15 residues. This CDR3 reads CASSGGTGRGTEAFF. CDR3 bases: TGTGCCAGCAGTGGAGGGACAGGGAGAGGCACTGAAGCTTTCTTT.